This T cell receptor beta chain was documented in a study of molecular identifiers for immune sequencing clone quantification. As previously described, bulk TCR libraries were made using listed TCR primers. TCRdb used MiXCR to reprocess the PCR reads, holding one entry per CDR3 protein. The sample records approximately 630,000 distinct CDR3 sequences, about 25% being singletons. Study-wide findings and caveats: Spiked Jurkat TCR RNA equivalent to one cell reportedly surfaced among under 1.1 million naive cells. Clonotypes topping 20 RNA copies carried over 99% of effector molecules but under 1% of naive ones.

Investigators produced naive CD8 libraries from about 20,000 to 1,000,000 sorted cells, drawing on 10%, 30% or 50% RNA. A word on this clonotype: The antigen remains unidentified. A single base separates this from a much larger clone, so it may be a read error. The CDR3 ends on some other residue instead of the conserved phenylalanine or tryptophan, so this is likely a read error.

This CDR3 has 16 residues. Trimming left V 1 base short and J 2 bases short, with 14 bases between. The TCR was taken from a human donor in good health. Some libraries in this study had Jurkat cell RNA spiked in. This rearrangement joins TRBV12-3 or TRBV12-4 to TRBJ1-1; D may be TRBD1 (5 bases). Sequencing was performed on naive CD8+ T cells from blood, with Jurkat cell RNA spiked in. Subset in this sample: FACS-sorted CD8+CD4-CCR7+CD45RA+ naive T cells. The CDR3 loop reads CASSLDGLRGNTEAFL. The CDR3 coding sequence is TGTGCCAGCAGTTTAGATGGGTTAAGGGGAAACACTGAAGCTTTCCTT.